Listed below are T cell receptor beta chains from one sample, sequenced in a study of cytomegalovirus exposure and HLA in healthy donors. This table comes from immunoSEQ multiplex PCR, and its TCRdb copy is limited to in-frame clones, with some not included. Seen here are 90,000 to 120,000 clones, under 80% observed once, and the top ten hold just under 4%. Specimen: PBMCs. These receptors came from a woman aged 45-65 years in good health and CMV-seropositive. CDR3s include the opening cysteine and the closing phenylalanine or tryptophan. Size is omitted from some rows. Given values are once, few, many or a class for expanded clones.

V: TRBV11-2
size: -
J: TRBJ2-3
CDR3: CASSSPYLLTQDTQYF

V: TRBV6-6
size: -
J: TRBJ2-3
CDR3: CASSYSGGPTSDTQYF

V: TRBV9
size: -
J: TRBJ1-3
CDR3: CASSVQGAAGNTIYF

V: TRBV5-1
size: -
J: TRBJ2-7
CDR3: CASSLTGTGEQYF

V: TRBV7-3
size: -
J: TRBJ1-1
CDR3: CASSFTGPRAEAFF

V: TRBV7-9
size: -
J: TRBJ2-7
CDR3: CASSPRQPYSYEQYF

V: TRBV5-1
size: -
J: TRBJ2-3
CDR3: CASSLGTGGSTDTQYF

V: TRBV5-4
size: -
J: TRBJ2-7
CDR3: CASNQKGFSSYEQYF

V: TRBV4-1
size: -
J: TRBJ2-4
CDR3: CASSQGQGPKNIQYF

V: TRBV4-1
size: -
J: TRBJ2-7
CDR3: CASSQGRVGTEGFYEQYF

V: TRBV2
size: -
J: TRBJ1-5
CDR3: CASSGDREEQYSNQPQHF

V: TRBV25-1
size: -
J: TRBJ1-3
CDR3: CASRDLDSPAGNTIYF

V: TRBV4-1
size: -
J: TRBJ2-7
CDR3: CASSQRRPRPSYEQYF

V: TRBV6-1
size: -
J: TRBJ1-4
CDR3: CASGRLTGGNEKLFF

V: TRBV9
size: -
J: TRBJ2-5
CDR3: CASSVERGIQETQYF

V: TRBV7-9
size: once
J: TRBJ1-2
CDR3: CASSLSTGSNYGYTF

V: TRBV4-1
size: -
J: TRBJ2-1
CDR3: CASSQDSPGVIYEQFF

V: TRBV7-9
size: -
J: TRBJ1-2
CDR3: CASSLDRPGSGYTF

V: TRBV18
size: -
J: TRBJ1-5
CDR3: CASSPQGNQPQHF

V: TRBV5-1
size: few
J: TRBJ2-7
CDR3: CASRPSDINSYEQYF

V: TRBV5-1
size: few
J: TRBJ1-1
CDR3: CASSPGFNMNTEAFF

V: TRBV9
size: -
J: TRBJ2-6
CDR3: CASTPGGSGVLSGANVLTF

V: TRBV5-1
size: -
J: TRBJ2-1
CDR3: CASMEESSYNEQFF

V: TRBV27
size: once
J: TRBJ1-1
CDR3: CASSSPHGFTEAFF

V: TRBV27
size: -
J: TRBJ2-7
CDR3: CASSGLGRRGHSYEQYF

V: TRBV5-6
size: -
J: TRBJ1-1
CDR3: CASSLVGRGRGDTEAFF

V: TRBV6-5
size: few
J: TRBJ1-2
CDR3: CASSPAIDRGDGYTF

V: TRBV25-1
size: -
J: TRBJ1-1
CDR3: CASSDPVNTEAFF

V: TRBV27
size: once
J: TRBJ1-2
CDR3: CASRLGTAYGYTF

V: TRBV25-1
size: -
J: TRBJ1-1
CDR3: CASSESPAMNTEAFF

V: TRBV14
size: few
J: TRBJ1-3
CDR3: CASSLNSGNTIYF

V: TRBV19
size: -
J: TRBJ2-5
CDR3: CASSITGMNDETQYF

V: TRBV2
size: -
J: TRBJ1-5
CDR3: CASSEARVDNQPQHF

V: TRBV27
size: -
J: TRBJ2-7
CDR3: CASSLSQGGITYEQYF

V: TRBV5-6
size: -
J: TRBJ2-1
CDR3: CASSAGTGTYNEQFF

V: TRBV30
size: -
J: TRBJ2-5
CDR3: CAWSVPGREEWDQETQYF

V: TRBV9
size: once
J: TRBJ1-2
CDR3: CASSVAVKGEGYTF

V: TRBV20-1
size: -
J: TRBJ1-1
CDR3: CSASVAGEAFF

V: TRBV5-4
size: -
J: TRBJ2-5
CDR3: CASSLGRLEETQYF

V: TRBV5-6
size: -
J: TRBJ2-4
CDR3: CASSLGQGQWDIQYF

V: TRBV19
size: few
J: TRBJ1-2
CDR3: CASSMKELGYTF

V: TRBV5-1
size: -
J: TRBJ2-7
CDR3: CASSLAWTDRGSYEQYF